The sequence of this T cell receptor (beta chain) was determined in a study of response to subunit inactivated influenza vaccine. Study-wide results and limits: Seasonal influenza vaccination, on each occasion, was suggested by the authors to recruit few new T cells.

Many counts were recorded for this clonotype. The antigen is not known. Trimming pared 6 bases from V and 8 bases from J, leaving 13 bases between. Germline CDR1 reads SGHTA; CDR2 reads FQGNSA. CDR3 length equals 12 residues. TCRdb reanalysed the RT-PCR reads using MiXCR and keeps one entry per CDR3 protein. The sample carries 400,000 to 650,000 distinct CDR3 sequences, 7.2% recorded once. The V call is TRBV7-2, the J call TRBJ1-2, with D hard to call. The clonotype originates from a man in his fifties or sixties who received an inactivated influenza vaccine. Sample: PBMCs from blood, taken less than 30 months after vaccination. The CDR3 region has the DNA TGTGCCAGCAGTTCCCAGGCTGTGGGCTACACCTTC. The encoded protein is CASSSQAVGYTF.